This is a list of T cell receptor beta chains from one sample in a study of blood T cell repertoires in COVID-19. Method: immunoSEQ multiplex PCR; TCRdb's copy keeps in-frame clones and lacks some. The repertoire has 15,000 to 20,000 clones, approximately 85% of them found once; the top ten carry approximately 15%. Sequencing input: peripheral blood. The receptors come from a man aged 40-50 years with active or convalescent COVID-19. CDR3s include the opening cysteine and the closing phenylalanine or tryptophan. The D gene is left open where the match is weak. A clone size is listed for some rows: how often the clone was seen (once, few, many), or a class if it is expanded.

V	J	size	D	CDR3	DNA
TRBV2	TRBJ2-1	-	TRBD2	CASRAASGIYNEQFF	TGTGCCAGCAGAGCAGCTAGCGGGATCTACAATGAGCAGTTCTTC
TRBV5-5	TRBJ1-5	-	-	CASSLGTKSNQPQHF	TGTGCCAGCAGCTTGGGGACAAAAAGCAATCAGCCCCAGCATTTT
TRBV27	TRBJ2-7	-	TRBD1	CASSFLDRVSYEQYF	TGTGCCAGCAGTTTTTTGGACAGGGTCTCCTACGAGCAGTACTTC
TRBV5-1	TRBJ1-3	-	TRBD1	CASSPDRSGNTIYF	TGCGCCAGCAGCCCGGACAGGTCTGGAAACACCATATATTTT
TRBV9	TRBJ2-3	-	-	CASRGPGTDTQYF	TGTGCCAGCAGGGGGCCGGGCACAGATACGCAGTATTTT
TRBV27	TRBJ2-7	once	TRBD2	CASSFGPGLVGYEQYF	TGTGCCAGCAGTTTTGGACCGGGACTAGTAGGCTACGAGCAGTACTTC
TRBV4-1	TRBJ2-6	-	-	CASSQDSQASSGANVLTF	TGCGCCAGCAGCCAAGATAGTCAGGCCAGCTCTGGGGCCAACGTCCTGACTTTC
TRBV2	TRBJ1-1	-	-	CASSLNRPTTEAFF	TGTGCCAGCAGTCTGAACAGGCCGACCACTGAAGCTTTCTTT
TRBV6-2/TRBV6-3	TRBJ2-1	-	TRBD1	CASSYGAGTGLAEQFF	TGTGCCAGCAGTTACGGGGCTGGGACAGGGTTAGCTGAGCAGTTCTTC
TRBV18	TRBJ1-2	-	-	CASSPPGGNYGYTF	TGTGCCAGCTCACCACCGGGAGGGAACTATGGCTACACCTTC
TRBV29-1	TRBJ1-2	-	-	CSVDGRGGYTF	TGCAGCGTTGATGGAAGGGGTGGCTACACCTTC
TRBV5-1	TRBJ1-4	-	TRBD1	CASSLPQGAIRAANEKLFF	TGCGCCAGCAGCTTGCCCCAGGGGGCCATAAGGGCGGCTAATGAAAAACTGTTTTTT
TRBV5-4	TRBJ1-2	once	TRBD1	CASSFYSGTGVGYTF	TGTGCCAGCAGCTTTTACTCCGGGACAGGGGTCGGCTACACCTTC
TRBV3-1/TRBV3-2	TRBJ1-2	-	-	CASTEQNRGYGYTF	TGTGCCAGCACCGAACAGAATCGTGGGTATGGCTACACCTTC
TRBV6-5	TRBJ2-7	-	-	CASSYNRRPTKQYF	TGTGCCAGCAGTTACAACAGGAGACCTACGAAGCAGTACTTC
TRBV10-3	TRBJ2-5	-	TRBD1	CAIRGQGRSGETQYF	TGTGCCATCAGGGGACAGGGGAGGTCCGGAGAGACCCAGTACTTC
TRBV29-1	TRBJ2-3	-	-	CSAQQKDTQYF	TGCAGCGCACAACAGAAAGATACGCAGTATTTT
TRBV9	TRBJ2-2	-	TRBD1	CASSPGGGNTGELFF	TGTGCCAGCAGCCCAGGGGGCGGGAACACCGGGGAGCTGTTTTTT
TRBV13	TRBJ2-3	-	TRBD2	CASSLRGVSTDTQYF	TGTGCCAGCAGCTTACGGGGGGTCAGCACAGATACGCAGTATTTT
TRBV11-2	TRBJ2-2	-	TRBD1	CASRPGTVENTGELFF	TGTGCCAGCAGACCTGGGACAGTTGAGAACACCGGGGAGCTGTTTTTT
TRBV6-5	TRBJ2-5	once	-	CASSTRETQYF	TGTGCCAGCAGCACTAGGGAGACCCAGTACTTC
TRBV15	TRBJ2-7	-	TRBD1	CATSRGTGAHSYEQYF	TGTGCCACCAGCAGGGGTACAGGGGCGCACTCCTACGAGCAGTACTTC
TRBV12-5	TRBJ2-3	-	-	CASGSGLSVATDTQYF	TGTGCTAGTGGTTCAGGACTGAGCGTTGCCACAGATACGCAGTATTTT
TRBV2	TRBJ1-2	-	TRBD1	CASSEKSTGGSLNGYTF	TGTGCCAGCAGTGAAAAGTCGACAGGGGGCTCCCTAAATGGCTACACCTTC
TRBV24-1	TRBJ2-7	-	TRBD1	CATKEDRESYEQYF	TGTGCCACCAAAGAGGACAGGGAGTCCTACGAGCAGTACTTC
TRBV15	TRBJ2-7	-	TRBD2	CATSRAAGTYEQYF	TGTGCCACCAGCAGAGCAGCGGGAACCTACGAGCAGTACTTC
TRBV3-1/TRBV3-2	TRBJ2-5	-	-	CASSQHLGGETQYF	TGTGCCAGCAGCCAGCACCTAGGGGGAGAGACCCAGTACTTC
TRBV2	TRBJ1-6	few	-	CASSELGGFYNSPLHF	TGTGCCAGCTCTGAGTTGGGGGGTTTTTATAATTCACCCCTCCACTTT
TRBV7-9	TRBJ2-3	-	-	CASSQGYTDTQYF	TGTGCCAGCAGCCAGGGTTACACAGATACGCAGTATTTT
TRBV19	TRBJ2-3	-	TRBD2	CASRRWLAGPNTDTQYF	TGTGCCAGTCGGCGGTGGCTAGCGGGGCCTAACACAGATACGCAGTATTTT
TRBV7-2	TRBJ1-4	few	-	CASSLEAGFVTGKLFF	TGTGCCAGCAGCTTAGAGGCAGGGTTTGTAACGGGAAAACTGTTTTTT
TRBV6-5	TRBJ2-7	-	TRBD2	CASSSGTKNYEQYF	TGTGCCAGCAGTTCCGGGACTAAGAATTACGAGCAGTACTTC